A single sample is the source of the 30 T cell receptor beta chains below, sequenced in a study of response to subunit inactivated influenza vaccine listed by TCRdb under 2018. To prepare the library, RT-PCR was applied. The sequencer was an Illumina HiSeq 2500. TCRdb reworked the public reads: Q25 trimming with fastp, MiXCR clone assembly, productive beta chains retained. For every CDR3 protein sequence, its rows merge into one entry that carries the most common genes and DNA. The sample includes around 760,000 distinct CDR3 sequences, with about 15% observed a single time. The top ten constitute less than 9% of the sample. The source was PBMCs from blood, collected 14 to 15 days before vaccination. The receptors stem from a man in his fifties or sixties who received an inactivated influenza vaccine. Donor details come from another sample of the same person, matched by shared clones.

This clonotype has ten or more counts. The rearrangement uses TRBV25-1 and TRBJ2-7; no firm D call. Trimming cost V 5 bases and J 4 bases, with 9 bases left between them. The V gene's germline CDR1 is MGHDK and CDR2 SYGVNS. The CDR3 spans 12 residues. The CDR3: CASSPVGYEQYF. In DNA, the CDR3 is TGTGCCAGCAGTCCGGTTGGGTACGAGCAGTACTTC.

A few counts support this clonotype. The rearrangement joins TRBV7-6 to TRBJ2-7; TRBD1 matches at 7 bases. The CDR3 is made up of 17 amino acids. Germline values: CDR1 SGHVS, CDR2 FNYEAQ. The J segment lost 12 bases and the V segment lost 0 bases, leaving 20 bases of the junction unmatched. CDR3 loop: CASSLAPPRTGATKGYF. For the CDR3, the DNA is TGTGCCAGCAGCTTAGCGCCTCCCAGGACAGGAGCTACGAAGGGGTACTTC. The full variable domain, its missing parts supplied by reference TRBV7-6 and TRBJ2-7, is GAGVSQSPRYKVTKRGQDVALRCDPISGHVSLYWYRQALGQGPEFLTYFNYEAQQDKSGLPNDRFSAERPEGSISTLTIQRTEQRDSAMYRCASSLAPPRTGATKGYFGPGTRLTVT.

This chain connects TRBV6-1 to TRBJ1-5, with 7 bases matching TRBD1. J was trimmed by 2 bases and V by 2 bases; bases with no gene match: 6. CDR1 and CDR2 (germline): MNHNS, SASEGT. The CDR3 runs to 16 residues. The CDR3 bases are TGTGCCAGCAGTGAATTACAGGGGTTTGGCAATCAGCCCCAGCATTTT. This sequence encodes CASSELQGFGNQPQHF.

The chain has TRBV27 and TRBJ2-5; D is tentatively TRBD1 or TRBD2 (5 bases each). CDR1 is MNHEY, CDR2 SMNVEV, per germline (reference sequence). The CDR3 consists of 13 residues. V was pared by 10 bases and J by 5 bases, with 17 bases between. CDR3 sequence (DNA): TGTGCCATCAGCCCAGGGTGGAGGGAGACCCAGTACTTC. Its translation: CAISPGWRETQYF.

Many counts were recorded for this clonotype. V gene TRBV27 combines with J gene TRBJ1-6, with 8 bases lining up with TRBD1. Looked up from germline, CDR1 is MNHEY and CDR2 is SMNVEV (reference sequence). The CDR3 has 13 residues. V shed 10 bases and J 5 bases; nucleotides not matched to a gene: 4. Here the CDR3 reads CATTGGNNSPLHF. DNA for the CDR3: TGTGCCACCACAGGGGGGAATAATTCACCCCTCCACTTT.

This clonotype came up a few times. The chain is built from TRBV15 and TRBJ1-2, with D perhaps TRBD1 (5 bases). Germline CDR1 and CDR2: LNHNV and YYDKDF (reference sequence). The CDR3 sequence is 12 residues long. The V and J ends lost 4 bases and 5 bases respectively, with 8 bases between them. The CDR3 sequence: CATSIGTYGYTF. For the CDR3, the DNA is TGTGCCACCAGCATTGGGACTTATGGCTACACCTTC.

The CDR3 DNA is TGCAGCGCCCGACTAGCGGGAGTTTCTTGGGAGTTCTTC. Translating gives CSARLAGVSWEFF. The chain couples TRBV29-1 to TRBJ2-1, with 12 nucleotides matching TRBD2. J lost 14 bases, V lost 7 bases, and 12 bases had no gene match. The CDR3 is 13 amino acids. Germline V gene sequence: CDR1 SQVTM, CDR2 ANQGSEA.

This rearrangement joins TRBV7-2 to TRBJ2-1; D not certain. Germline-derived CDR1 and CDR2 are SGHTA and FQGNSA. This CDR3 spans 14 amino acids. Trimming stripped 2 bases from V and 5 bases from J, with 10 bases between. The CDR3 bases are TGTGCCAGCAGCTTAAAACGTACAAACAATGAGCAGTTCTTC. Residues: CASSLKRTNNEQFF. The full variable domain, in which reference TRBV7-2 and TRBJ2-1 provide the parts outside the CDR3, is GAGVSQSPSNKVTEKGKDVELRCDPISGHTALYWYRQSLGQGLEFLIYFQGNSAPDKSGLPSDRFSAERTGGSVSTLTIQRTQQEDSAVYLCASSLKRTNNEQFFGPGTRLTVL.

This clonotype was picked up one time. This chain links TRBV2 with TRBJ2-1, with 8 positions matching TRBD2. Per the germline V gene, CDR1 is SNHLY and CDR2 is FYNNEI. The J segment lost 6 bases and the V segment lost 10 bases, leaving 23 bases of the junction unmatched. The CDR3 is made up of 18 amino acids. Written as DNA, the CDR3 is TGTGCCATCTGTTTGCCTTTCGGGGAGCGGGGGATTACCAATGAGCAGTTCTTC. Translated: CAICLPFGERGITNEQFF.

This clonotype was counted ten times or more. The chain is built from TRBV6-2 or TRBV6-3 and TRBJ2-7, with D tentatively TRBD2 (5 bases). Germline lookup yields CDR1 MNHEY and CDR2 SVGEGT. The CDR3 is made up of 16 amino acids. V dropped 0 bases and J dropped 2 bases, with 14 bases sitting between them. The CDR3 spells CASSYSSTGLTYEQYF. CDR3 sequence (DNA): TGTGCCAGCAGTTACTCGAGTACCGGACTTACCTACGAGCAGTACTTC.

The J gene is TRBJ2-7, the V gene TRBV6-1, with 11 nucleotides matching TRBD1. The J segment lost 5 bases and the V segment lost 4 bases, leaving 7 bases of the junction unmatched. The CDR3 contains 15 residues. Germline lookup yields CDR1 MNHNS and CDR2 SASEGT. CDR3 region: CASSGPDRGPHEQYF. The CDR3 nucleotides are TGTGCCAGCAGTGGCCCGGACAGGGGGCCCCACGAGCAGTACTTC.

In its sample, this clonotype was seen a few times. The chain has TRBV2 and TRBJ1-2; 8 bases are shared with TRBD1. The CDR3 sequence is 11 residues long. V lost 5 bases to trimming and J lost 13 bases; unmatched junction nucleotides: 6. Germline V CDR1 and CDR2: SNHLY, FYNNEI. CDR3 protein: CASSQDRGCTF. The CDR3 DNA follows: TGTGCCAGCAGTCAAGACAGGGGTTGCACCTTC.

V gene TRBV19 combines with J gene TRBJ2-1; 10 positions agree with TRBD2. V was clipped by 4 bases and J by 9 bases; unmatched bases: 3. Germline CDR1 reads LNHDA; CDR2 reads SQIVND (reference sequence). The CDR3 is 13 amino acids. Here the CDR3 DNA reads TGTGCCAGTAGTAAGCGGGAGGGCGGTGAGCAGTTCTTC. As protein: CASSKREGGEQFF.

The chain carries TRBV5-6 and TRBJ2-7; 9 bases map to TRBD1. The trim removed 3 bases at V and 4 bases at J, leaving 5 bases unmatched. CDR3 length: 14 residues. Germline-derived CDR1 and CDR2 are SGHDT and YYEEEE. The CDR3, as DNA: TGTGCCAGCAGCTGGGGACAGGGCCGTTACGAGCAGTACTTC. This codes for CASSWGQGRYEQYF.

This clonotype was counted between two and nine times. The chain uses TRBV12-3 or TRBV12-4 and TRBJ1-5; 7 bases agree with TRBD1. The CDR3 spans 14 residues. J was trimmed by 2 bases and V by 5 bases; bases with no gene match: 3. This CDR3 reads CASSKGAGNQPQHF. In nucleotides, the CDR3 is TGTGCCAGCAGTAAGGGGGCAGGCAATCAGCCCCAGCATTTT.

J is TRBJ1-5 and V is TRBV7-2; 7 bases line up with TRBD1. The V and J ends lost 6 bases and 5 bases, in that order; junction bases with no gene match: 7. Germline values: CDR1 SGHTA, CDR2 FQGNSA. The length of the CDR3 is 14 residues. The CDR3 sequence is CASRPNRGDQPQHF. CDR3 bases: TGTGCCAGCAGGCCTAACAGGGGCGATCAGCCCCAGCATTTT.

The chain links TRBV29-1 to TRBJ1-2, with 8 bases that match TRBD1. CDR1 and CDR2 (germline): SQVTM, ANQGSEA. Trimming removed 6 bases from V and 8 bases from J; junction bases left unmatched: 11. The CDR3 runs 13 residues. The CDR3 sequence is CSVDRGQGGGYTF. The CDR3 DNA is TGCAGCGTGGATCGCGGACAGGGAGGCGGCTACACCTTC.

The gene calls are TRBV4-2 and TRBJ1-1, with D possibly being TRBD1 (6 bases). Germline V CDR1 and CDR2: LGHNA, YNFKEQ. V was clipped by 1 base and J by 10 bases, with 28 bases between them. This CDR3 comprises 18 residues. The CDR3 region is CASSQVSPGEWVWGRAFF. The CDR3 DNA reads TGTGCCAGCAGCCAAGTTTCTCCAGGGGAATGGGTTTGGGGGAGAGCTTTCTTT.

This clonotype was observed a few times. This rearrangement joins TRBV12-3 or TRBV12-4 to TRBJ2-3; 7 nucleotides line up with TRBD1. V shed 5 bases, J shed 0 bases, and the junction held 5 bases outside the gene matches. The CDR3 covers 15 residues. CDR3 loop: CASSGQDTSTDTQYF. DNA of the CDR3: TGTGCCAGCAGTGGACAGGACACTAGCACAGATACGCAGTATTTT.

This clonotype was seen repeatedly, ten times or more. The rearrangement joins TRBV5-1 to TRBJ1-6; 7 bases map to TRBD1. The CDR3 has 16 amino acids. Germline CDR1 reads SGHRS; CDR2 reads YFSETQ. V gave up 0 bases and J gave up 8 bases; unmatched junction bases: 8. Here the CDR3 reads CASSLAGGQSYSPLHF. The CDR3 DNA is TGCGCCAGCAGCTTGGCCGGGGGACAGAGCTATTCACCCCTCCACTTT.

This clonotype was counted a few times. The rearrangement links TRBV5-1 to TRBJ2-1; D uncertain. Germline V CDR1 and CDR2: SGHRS, YFSETQ. V gave up 3 bases and J gave up 7 bases, with 11 bases separating them. The CDR3 loop spans 13 amino acids. CDR3 in amino acids: CASSWTNSNEQFF. As DNA, the CDR3 is TGCGCCAGCAGCTGGACCAACAGTAATGAGCAGTTCTTC.

This clonotype was observed a handful of times. The chain combines TRBV7-8 with TRBJ2-5, with 7 bases aligning to TRBD1. CDR1 is SGHVS and CDR2 is FQNEAQ in the germline V gene. This CDR3 has 16 residues. The ends lost 5 bases at V and 5 bases at J; junction bases unmatched: 14. CDR3 sequence: CASSQMTGLRWETQYF. The CDR3 bases are TGTGCCAGCAGCCAAATGACAGGGTTGAGGTGGGAGACCCAGTACTTC. The variable domain in full, with the rest retrieved from reference TRBV7-8 and TRBJ2-5, is GAGVSQSPRYKVAKRGQDVALRCDPISGHVSLFWYQQALGQGPEFLTYFQNEAQLDKSGLPSDRFFAERPEGSVSTLKIQRTQQEDSAVYLCASSQMTGLRWETQYFGPGTRLLVL.

This clonotype was picked up many times. This rearrangement joins TRBV12-3 or TRBV12-4 to TRBJ2-3; D possibly corresponds to TRBD2 (6 bases). With 7 bases removed from V and 4 bases from J, the gap between germline ends came to 12 bases. CDR3 size: 13 residues. The DNA of the CDR3 is TGTGCCAGCACCTGGAGGGATTCAGATACGCAGTATTTT. Protein sequence: CASTWRDSDTQYF.

There are a few counts of this clonotype. The V and J genes are TRBV7-9 and TRBJ1-1; D gene unclear. The CDR3 runs to 14 residues. V shed 2 bases and J shed 5 bases, with 12 bases lying between them. Looked up from germline, CDR1 is SEHNR and CDR2 is FQNEAQ (reference sequence). The CDR3 coding sequence is TGTGCCAGCAGCTTATGGTTGGAACGAACTGAAGCTTTCTTT. Amino acid sequence: CASSLWLERTEAFF.

This clonotype was counted between two and nine times. CDR3 DNA: TGTGCCAGCAGTTTCACGAATCCCTACGAGCAGTACTTC. As protein: CASSFTNPYEQYF. The chain employs TRBV28 and TRBJ2-7, with D uncertain. The CDR3 has 13 amino acids. V lost 3 bases to trimming and J lost 2 bases, with 8 bases between them. Germline-derived CDR1 and CDR2 are MDHEN and SYDVKM.

The chain employs TRBV7-6 and TRBJ2-1; 13 bases fit TRBD2. J gave up 0 bases and V 6 bases, and 5 bases lay outside the gene matches. Germline V gene data show CDR1 as SGHVS and CDR2 as FNYEAQ. The CDR3 runs to 17 residues. The CDR3 sequence: CASRGLAGPSSYNEQFF. CDR3 in DNA: TGTGCCAGCAGGGGACTAGCGGGGCCGAGCTCCTACAATGAGCAGTTCTTC.

To note about this clonotype: One base away lies a much larger clone, so this may be a sequencing read error. The chain carries TRBV12-3 or TRBV12-4 and TRBJ1-5; D uncertain. Trimming took 3 bases from V and 1 from J, leaving 4 bases between them. The CDR3 extends over 13 amino acids. The CDR3 here is CASSFESNQPQHF. The CDR3 region has the DNA TGTGCCAGCAGTTTCGAAAGCAATCAGCCCCAGCATTTT.

This clonotype showed up many times. The rearrangement links TRBV5-1 to TRBJ2-5; 8 bases agree with TRBD2. The CDR3 has 15 amino acids. CDR1 is SGHRS, CDR2 YFSETQ, per germline. Germline trimming cut 4 bases from V and 1 base from J; bases unmatched to any gene: 6. The CDR3 here is CASSEAGTSQETQYF. CDR3 coding DNA: TGCGCCAGCAGCGAAGCCGGGACTAGCCAAGAGACCCAGTACTTC.

This clonotype was counted only a few times. The V gene is TRBV5-5, the J gene TRBJ1-2, with D possibly being TRBD1 (6 bases). The CDR3 totals 14 residues. Deletions cut 3 bases from V and 5 bases from J, with 14 bases between. Per germline, CDR1 SGHKS and CDR2 YYEKEE (reference sequence). CDR3 nucleotide sequence: TGTGCCAGCAGCTCCGGGGGGGCCTGGTATGGCTACACCTTC. It translates to CASSSGGAWYGYTF. The whole variable domain, filled in from reference TRBV5-5 and TRBJ1-2, reads DAGVTQSPTHLIKTRGQQVTLRCSPISGHKSVSWYQQVLGQGPQFIFQYYEKEERGRGNFPDRFSARQFPNYSSELNVNALLLGDSALYLCASSSGGAWYGYTFGSGTRLTVV.

In DNA form, the CDR3 reads TGTGCCAGCAGCTTAGTCTTGGGACAGGGGAGGGTCGAGCAGTACTTC. It yields the protein CASSLVLGQGRVEQYF. This chain links TRBV11-2 with TRBJ2-7, with 10 bases identical to TRBD1. The CDR3 sequence is 16 residues long. Trimming cost V 1 base and J 6 bases; bases outside gene matches: 9. CDR1 SGHAT and CDR2 FQNNGV come from the germline V gene.